The clone carrying this T cell receptor (beta chain) came up many times. Antigen specificity is unknown. The data are from a study of glioma-infiltrating T cells. Using RNA template, CDR3s of TCR alpha and beta were amplified with iRepertoire arm-PCR. TCRdb re-called the multiplex PCR reads through MiXCR, storing one row per CDR3 protein. The profile covers around 43,000 distinct CDR3 sequences, with about a fifth appearing a single time and roughly 7% taken by the ten largest. The study, taken as a whole, reports: Only very few CDR3 sequences appeared in both tissue and blood. Non-neoplastic patients had below-expected tissue-blood divergence, while all gliomas exceeded expectation.

J gave up 0 bases and V 6 bases, and 0 bases lay outside the gene matches. The CDR3 totals 13 residues. This TCR was sampled from a human donor with low-grade glioma or glioblastoma, undergoing nonglioma brain surgery, or in good health (not recorded which). The chain uses TRBV12-3 or TRBV12-4 and TRBJ1-1; TRBD1 matches 8 bases. Specimen: glioma tissue, nonneoplastic brain tissue, or PBMCs (not recorded which). CDR3 DNA: TGTGCCAGCAGGGGACAGGTGAACACTGAAGCTTTCTTT. Translated: CASRGQVNTEAFF.